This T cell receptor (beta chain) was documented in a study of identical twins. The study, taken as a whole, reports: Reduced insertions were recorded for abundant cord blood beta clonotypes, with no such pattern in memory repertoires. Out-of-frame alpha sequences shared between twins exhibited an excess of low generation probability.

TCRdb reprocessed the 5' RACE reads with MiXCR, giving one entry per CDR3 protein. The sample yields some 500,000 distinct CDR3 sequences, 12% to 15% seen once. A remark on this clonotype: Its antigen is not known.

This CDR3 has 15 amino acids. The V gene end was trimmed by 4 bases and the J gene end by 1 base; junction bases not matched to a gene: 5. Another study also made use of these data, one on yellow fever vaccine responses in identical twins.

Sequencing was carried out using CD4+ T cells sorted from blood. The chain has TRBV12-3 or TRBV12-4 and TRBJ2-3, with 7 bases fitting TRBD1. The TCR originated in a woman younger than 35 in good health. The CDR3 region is CASSSRGQGTDTQYF. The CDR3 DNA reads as TGTGCCAGCAGTTCTCGCGGACAGGGCACAGATACGCAGTATTTT.